Listed here are 14 T cell receptor beta chains from one sample, sequenced in a study of T-cell reconstitution after alpha-beta-depleted transplantation in children. As it was prepared, the TCRbeta library received unique molecular identifiers. TCRdb called the PCR reads again in MiXCR, with one record for every CDR3 protein. The sample lists about 690,000 distinct CDR3 sequences; around 16% were seen once. This material consisted of PBMCs from the stem cell graft donor, taken from the stem cell graft. Every receptor here comes from a human donor who donated a stem cell graft to a child with acute myeloid leukemia.

CDR3 sequence reads: CASSSEGALWDIQYF. CDR3 in DNA: TGCGCCAGCAGCTCCGAGGGGGCACTCTGGGACATTCAGTACTTC. This chain joins TRBV5-1 and TRBJ2-4, with 7 positions matching TRBD1. V shed 3 bases, J shed 8 bases, and the junction held 11 bases outside the gene matches. Germline CDR1 and CDR2: SGHRS and YFSETQ. The CDR3 spans 15 residues. Supplemented by reference TRBV5-1 and TRBJ2-4, the full variable domain reads KAGVTQTPRYLIKTRGQQVTLSCSPISGHRSVSWYQQTPGQGLQFLFEYFSETQRNKGNFPGRFSGRQFSNSRSEMNVSTLELGDSALYLCASSSEGALWDIQYFGAGTRLSVL.

This clonotype occurred a few times. The chain has TRBV6-2 or TRBV6-3 and TRBJ2-5; 13 bases fit TRBD2. The V gene end was trimmed by 10 bases and the J gene end by 3 bases; junction bases not matched to a gene: 2. Germline values: CDR1 MNHEY, CDR2 SVGEGT. CDR3 length: 13 residues. CDR3 sequence: CATGTSGKETQYF. In DNA form, the CDR3 reads TGTGCCACCGGGACTAGCGGGAAAGAGACCCAGTACTTC.

A few counts support this clonotype. The CDR3 loop reads CASSRRGGVPTYEQYF. DNA for the CDR3: TGTGCCAGCAGCCGAAGGGGGGGGGTCCCGACCTACGAGCAGTACTTC. The chain combines TRBV12-3 or TRBV12-4 with TRBJ2-7; D may be TRBD2 (7 bases). This CDR3 has 16 amino acids. V was clipped by 6 bases and J by 2 bases, with 20 bases between them.

There are many counts of this clonotype. The chain carries TRBV10-2 and TRBJ2-3, with D perhaps TRBD1 or TRBD2 (6 bases each). The CDR3 totals 15 residues. The germline CDR1 and CDR2 sequences are WSHSY and SAAADI. Trimming shortened V by 4 bases and J by 0 bases, and 11 bases separated the two germline ends. The CDR3 sequence is CASSVRGVSTDTQYF. The CDR3 DNA reads TGCGCCAGCAGTGTAAGGGGGGTCAGCACAGATACGCAGTATTTT.

This clonotype was counted many times. The V call is TRBV20-1, the J call TRBJ2-1; no firm D call. Germline CDR1 is DFQATT and CDR2 is SNEGSKA (reference sequence). The CDR3 totals 14 residues. Deletions cut 1 base from V and 0 bases from J, with 7 bases between. Here the CDR3 reads CSARAPGSYNEQFF. The CDR3 DNA reads TGCAGTGCTAGAGCTCCGGGCTCCTACAATGAGCAGTTCTTC.

This chain uses TRBV4-2 with TRBJ2-5; 10 positions match TRBD2. The CDR3 contains 17 residues. Germline CDR1 reads LGHNA; CDR2 reads YNFKEQ. Trimming took 11 bases from V and 4 from J; bases not matched to a gene: 19. The CDR3 loop is CARIPLAGGRRRETQYF. The CDR3 DNA sequence: TGTGCCCGGATCCCATTAGCGGGGGGTCGTAGAAGAGAGACCCAGTACTTC.

This clonotype has only a few counts. The J gene is TRBJ2-3, the V gene TRBV23-1, with a possible D match to TRBD1 (5 bases). TRBV23-1 qualifies as an ORF whose function is uncertain. Trimming shortened V by 2 bases and J by 4 bases, and 19 bases separated the two germline ends. The CDR3 has 17 amino acids. The CDR3 DNA follows: TGCGCCAGCAGTCAACCCGACAGCTCGGACAACCCAGATACGCAGTATTTT. This sequence encodes CASSQPDSSDNPDTQYF.

CDR3 nucleotide sequence: TGTGCCAGCTATTCACCAGGTCAGCCCCAGCATTTT. Translated: CASYSPGQPQHF. The V and J genes are TRBV6-2 or TRBV6-3 and TRBJ1-5; D ambiguous. Deletions cut 8 bases from V and 6 bases from J, with 11 bases between. This CDR3 spans 12 amino acids. Germline V lookup: CDR1 MNHEY, CDR2 SVGEGT.

This clonotype was observed many times. The chain employs TRBV20-1 and TRBJ2-7; D uncertain. The CDR3 extends over 14 amino acids. Germline loops: CDR1 DFQATT, CDR2 SNEGSKA (reference sequence). The ends were cut back, 3 bases at V and 2 bases at J, with 14 bases in the middle. CDR3 sequence reads: CSARSQLGTYEQYV. As DNA, the CDR3 is TGCAGTGCTAGGTCTCAGCTTGGGACCTACGAGCAGTACGTC.

This clonotype occurred many times. The chain is built from TRBV7-2 and TRBJ2-3, with 10 bases identical to TRBD2. The V segment lost 0 bases and the J segment 6 bases; nucleotides outside the gene matches: 6. Looked up from germline, CDR1 is SGHTA and CDR2 is FQGNSA. The CDR3 is made up of 16 amino acids. The DNA of the CDR3 is TGTGCCAGCAGCTTAGCCAGCGGGGGGGTAATGGATACGCAGTATTTT. It encodes CASSLASGGVMDTQYF.

The sample holds many counts of this clonotype. The chain couples TRBV20-1 to TRBJ1-4, with TRBD1 matching 7 bases. V lost 1 base to trimming and J lost 2 bases; unmatched junction nucleotides: 7. Germline V gene data show CDR1 as DFQATT and CDR2 as SNEGSKA (reference sequence). There are 16 residues in the CDR3. CDR3 coding DNA: TGCAGTGCTAGAGGTGACACAGGGGCTACTAATGAAAAACTGTTTTTT. It translates to CSARGDTGATNEKLFF.

This clonotype has just a few counts. This chain links TRBV20-1 with TRBJ1-2; TRBD1 might be the D (6 bases). CDR3 length: 13 residues. The V gene lost 5 bases and the J gene lost 7 bases, with 17 bases spanning the gap. The germline gives CDR1 DFQATT, CDR2 SNEGSKA (reference sequence). Here the CDR3 reads CSAPSVQGGGYTF. The CDR3 DNA sequence: TGCAGTGCTCCTTCGGTACAGGGTGGTGGCTACACCTTC.

This clonotype has just a few counts. DNA for the CDR3: TGTGCCAGCAGCTTAGCAGGAAGGGCTTATGAGCAGTTCTTC. Its protein product is CASSLAGRAYEQFF. The rearrangement uses TRBV7-9 and TRBJ2-1, with unresolved D. Germline-derived CDR1 and CDR2 are SEHNR and FQNEAQ (reference sequence). Between the trimmed V and J ends, which lost 0 bases and 8 bases, there was a span of 11 bases. This CDR3 spans 14 amino acids.

Only a few counts were recorded for this clonotype. V usage is TRBV6-2 or TRBV6-3 and J usage is TRBJ1-5; D gene uncertain. Germline values: CDR1 MNHEY, CDR2 SVGEGT. V was trimmed by 0 bases and J by 7 bases, leaving 13 bases between them. The CDR3 loop spans 15 amino acids. The CDR3 protein is CASSYSSGEDQPQHF. In nucleotides, the CDR3 is TGTGCCAGCAGTTACTCTAGCGGGGAGGACCAGCCCCAGCATTTT.